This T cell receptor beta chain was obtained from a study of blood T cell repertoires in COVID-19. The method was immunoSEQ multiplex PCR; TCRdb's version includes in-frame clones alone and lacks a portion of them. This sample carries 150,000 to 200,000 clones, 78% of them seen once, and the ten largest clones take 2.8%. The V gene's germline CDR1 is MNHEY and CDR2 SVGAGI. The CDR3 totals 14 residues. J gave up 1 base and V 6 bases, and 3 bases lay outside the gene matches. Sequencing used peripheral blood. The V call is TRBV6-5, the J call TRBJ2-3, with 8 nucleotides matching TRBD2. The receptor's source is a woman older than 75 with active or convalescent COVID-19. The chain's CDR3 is CASSVSGGTDTQYF. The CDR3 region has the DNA TGTGCCAGCAGCGTTAGCGGGGGCACAGATACGCAGTATTTT.